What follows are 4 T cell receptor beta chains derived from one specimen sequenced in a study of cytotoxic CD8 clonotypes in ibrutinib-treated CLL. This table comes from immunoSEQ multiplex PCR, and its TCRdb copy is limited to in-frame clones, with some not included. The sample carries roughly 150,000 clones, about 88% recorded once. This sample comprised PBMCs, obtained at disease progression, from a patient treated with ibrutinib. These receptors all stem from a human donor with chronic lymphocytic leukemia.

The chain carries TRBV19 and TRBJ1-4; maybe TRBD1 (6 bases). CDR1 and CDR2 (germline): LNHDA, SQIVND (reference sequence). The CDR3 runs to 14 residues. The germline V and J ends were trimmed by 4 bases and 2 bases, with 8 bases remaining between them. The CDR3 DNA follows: TGTGCCAGTAGTAGAGGGGGTACTAATGAAAAACTGTTTTTT. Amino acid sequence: CASSRGGTNEKLFF.

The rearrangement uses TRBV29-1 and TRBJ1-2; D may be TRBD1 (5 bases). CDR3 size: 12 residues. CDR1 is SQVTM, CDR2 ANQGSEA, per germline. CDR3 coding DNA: TGCGGGGGGGTCAGCGGAGACTATGGCTACACCTTC. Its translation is CGGVSGDYGYTF.

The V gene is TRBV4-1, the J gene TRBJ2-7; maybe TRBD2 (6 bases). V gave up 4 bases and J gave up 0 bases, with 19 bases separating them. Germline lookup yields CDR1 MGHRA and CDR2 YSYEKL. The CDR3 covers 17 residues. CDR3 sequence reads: CASSRTPGGKSSYEQYF. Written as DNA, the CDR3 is TGCGCCAGCAGCCGGACCCCGGGCGGGAAGAGCTCCTACGAGCAGTACTTC.

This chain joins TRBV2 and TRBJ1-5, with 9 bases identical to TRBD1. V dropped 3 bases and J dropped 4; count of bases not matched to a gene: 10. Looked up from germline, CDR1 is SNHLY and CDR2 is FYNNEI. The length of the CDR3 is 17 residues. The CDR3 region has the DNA TGTGCCAGCAGTGACATAGGGACAGGGAAGAGAAATCAGCCCCAGCATTTT. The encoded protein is CASSDIGTGKRNQPQHF.